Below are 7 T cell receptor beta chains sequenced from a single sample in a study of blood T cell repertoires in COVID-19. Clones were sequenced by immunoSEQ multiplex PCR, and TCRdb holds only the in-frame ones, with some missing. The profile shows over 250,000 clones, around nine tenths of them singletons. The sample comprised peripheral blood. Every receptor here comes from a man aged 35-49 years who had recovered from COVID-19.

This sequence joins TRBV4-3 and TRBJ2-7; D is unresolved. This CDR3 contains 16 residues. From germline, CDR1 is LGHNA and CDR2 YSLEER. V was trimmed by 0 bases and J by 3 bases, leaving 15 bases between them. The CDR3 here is CASSQDTTDQNYEQYF. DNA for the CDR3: TGCGCCAGCAGCCAAGATACCACAGACCAGAACTACGAGCAGTACTTC.

In DNA form, the CDR3 reads TGTGCCAGCAGTGAAGTGGAGACGGATCGCCGCTACGAGCAGTACTTC. Translated, it gives CASSEVETDRRYEQYF. The V gene is TRBV2, the J gene TRBJ2-7; no definite D call. The CDR3 consists of 16 residues. V lost 1 base to trimming and J lost 3 bases, with 16 bases between them. Germline V gene sequence: CDR1 SNHLY, CDR2 FYNNEI.

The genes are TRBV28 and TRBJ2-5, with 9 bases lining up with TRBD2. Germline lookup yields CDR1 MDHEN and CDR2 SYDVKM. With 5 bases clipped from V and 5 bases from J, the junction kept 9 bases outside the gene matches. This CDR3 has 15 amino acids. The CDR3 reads CASSPETSGLETQYF. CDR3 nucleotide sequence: TGTGCCAGCAGTCCCGAGACTAGCGGCCTGGAGACCCAGTACTTC.

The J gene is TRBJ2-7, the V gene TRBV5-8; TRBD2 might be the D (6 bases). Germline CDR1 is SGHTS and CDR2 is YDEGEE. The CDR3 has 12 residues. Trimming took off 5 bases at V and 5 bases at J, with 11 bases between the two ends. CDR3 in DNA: TGTGCCAGCAGGGCACTAGCCCACGAGCAGTACTTC. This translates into CASRALAHEQYF.

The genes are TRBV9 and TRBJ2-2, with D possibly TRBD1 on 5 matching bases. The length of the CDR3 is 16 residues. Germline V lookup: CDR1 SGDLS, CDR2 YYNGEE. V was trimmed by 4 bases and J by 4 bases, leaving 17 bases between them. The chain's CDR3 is CASSPQGQILTGELFF. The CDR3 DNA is TGTGCCAGCAGCCCTCAGGGCCAAATCCTCACCGGGGAGCTGTTTTTT. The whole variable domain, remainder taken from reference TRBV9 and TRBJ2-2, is DSGVTQTPKHLITATGQRVTLRCSPRSGDLSVYWYQQSLDQGLQFLIQYYNGEERAKGNILERFSAQQFPDLHSELNLSSLELGDSALYFCASSPQGQILTGELFFGEGSRLTVL.

CDR3 residues: CASSGPLAGGPYEQYF. In DNA, the CDR3 is TGTGCCAGCAGCGGCCCACTAGCGGGGGGGCCGTACGAGCAGTACTTC. The genes are TRBV9 and TRBJ2-7, with 13 nucleotides matching TRBD2. The junction had 7 bases not matched to a gene; V was cut back by 3 bases and J by 4 bases. The germline V gene encodes CDR1 SGDLS and CDR2 YYNGEE. This CDR3 is built from 16 residues.

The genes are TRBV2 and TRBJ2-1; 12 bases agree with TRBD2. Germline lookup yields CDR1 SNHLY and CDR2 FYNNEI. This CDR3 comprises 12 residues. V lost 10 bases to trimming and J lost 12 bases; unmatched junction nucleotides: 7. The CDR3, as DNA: TGTGCCACCCGGACTAGCGGGAAGCTGCAGTTCTTC. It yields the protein CATRTSGKLQFF.